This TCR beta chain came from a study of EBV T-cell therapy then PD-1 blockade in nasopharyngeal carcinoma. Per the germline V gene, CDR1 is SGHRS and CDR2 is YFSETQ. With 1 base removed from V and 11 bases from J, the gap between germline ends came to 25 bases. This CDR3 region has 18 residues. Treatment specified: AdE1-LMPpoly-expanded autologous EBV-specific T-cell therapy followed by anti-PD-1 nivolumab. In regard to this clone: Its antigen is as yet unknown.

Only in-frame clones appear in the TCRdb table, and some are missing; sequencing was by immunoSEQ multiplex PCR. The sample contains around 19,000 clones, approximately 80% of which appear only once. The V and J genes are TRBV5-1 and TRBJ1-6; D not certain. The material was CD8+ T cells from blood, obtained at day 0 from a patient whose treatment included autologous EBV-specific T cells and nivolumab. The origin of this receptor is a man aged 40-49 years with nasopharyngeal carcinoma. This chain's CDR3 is CASSLLVQDVGISTPLHF. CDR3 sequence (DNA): TGCGCCAGCAGCTTGTTGGTCCAGGACGTCGGAATTTCGACACCCCTCCACTTT.